This T cell receptor beta chain was recorded in a study of beta chain features in type 1 diabetes. As for this clone: Antigen specificity is unknown.

V lost 4 bases, J lost 8 bases, and 21 bases lay in between. CDR3 length: 16 residues. The V gene's germline CDR1 is SGDLS and CDR2 YYNGEE. General observations from the study: For Type 1 diabetes patients, all four CD4+ subsets carried TCRB CDR3s that were moderately but significantly shorter.

cDNA synthesis used the whole RNA isolate, giving expressed TCRB sequences. Sequencing was performed with immunoSEQ multiplex PCR; in TCRdb, only in-frame clones are kept and a portion is missing. Here the sample spans about 660,000 clones, over 12% being singletons. This chain connects TRBV9 to TRBJ1-4; possibly TRBD1 for D (5 bases). The clonotype comes from a man between 18 and 29 years old with type 1 diabetes. Material: naive CD4+ T cells from blood. In DNA form, the CDR3 reads TGTGCCAGCAGCCGTAGGGGAGTGCTGGTAGAGGAAAAACTGTTTTTT. Translation gives CASSRRGVLVEEKLFF. The variable domain in full, with the rest retrieved from reference TRBV9 and TRBJ1-4, is DSGVTQTPKHLITATGQRVTLRCSPRSGDLSVYWYQQSLDQGLQFLIQYYNGEERAKGNILERFSAQQFPDLHSELNLSSLELGDSALYFCASSRRGVLVEEKLFFGSGTQLSVL.